These 27 T cell receptor beta chains were sequenced from one sample in a study of CD8+ T cells in alopecia areata (dated by TCRdb to 2016 to 2018). Library preparation employed the immunoSEQ multiplex PCR assay. To provide template for TCR sequencing, every sample had RNA extracted and reverse transcribed into cDNA. Held by TCRdb, this immuneACCESS table contains in-frame sequences only and omits some clones. Under half of the omission traces to an unresolved V gene where checked; the cause of the rest is unknown. This sample has 90,000 to 100,000 clones in its table, and 41% of those were observed once. The top ten constitute approximately 1.5% of the sample. The sequencing sample was made of CD4+ T cells sorted from blood. The source is a human donor with alopecia areata.

The chain uses TRBV12-5 and TRBJ2-3, with D maybe TRBD1 (5 bases). The germline V gene has CDR1 LGHNT and CDR2 FRNRAP. V lost 0 bases, J lost 0 bases, and 13 bases lay in between. CDR3 size: 17 residues. In DNA form, the CDR3 reads TGTGCTAGTGGTTTGGTAATAGGGTCAGGGAGCACAGATACGCAGTATTTT. Translating gives CASGLVIGSGSTDTQYF.

There are a few counts of this clone. The rearrangement uses TRBV7-9 and TRBJ1-5; D not certain. Germline loops: CDR1 SEHNR, CDR2 FQNEAQ (reference sequence). The CDR3 has 15 amino acids. Trimming shortened V by 5 bases and J by 6 bases, and 17 bases separated the two germline ends. CDR3: CASSPGSGEVQPQHF. CDR3 DNA: TGTGCCAGCAGCCCCGGATCCGGGGAGGTTCAGCCCCAGCATTTT.

V is TRBV28 and J is TRBJ1-6; D gene unclear. Per germline, CDR1 MDHEN and CDR2 SYDVKM. The CDR3 is made up of 18 amino acids. V lost 5 bases to trimming and J lost 5 bases, with 22 bases between them. Here the CDR3 DNA reads TGTGCCAGCAGTCCCCCGGACGGGAAGAAACCCGATAATTCACCCCTCCACTTT. Its translation is CASSPPDGKKPDNSPLHF.

The chain is built from TRBV5-4 and TRBJ1-6, with D possibly matching TRBD1 (5 bases). CDR1 is SGHNT and CDR2 is YYREEE in the germline V gene (reference sequence). The CDR3 extends over 13 amino acids. V was cut by 2 bases and J by 10 bases, with 10 bases left in between. CDR3 region: CASSFFRGSPLHF. DNA of the CDR3: TGTGCCAGCAGCTTTTTTAGGGGATCACCCCTCCACTTT.

In its sample, this clone was seen a few times. This chain joins TRBV2 and TRBJ1-2; 9 bases are shared with TRBD1. The CDR3 runs to 12 residues. Germline loops: CDR1 SNHLY, CDR2 FYNNEI. Losses at the gene ends were 7 bases for V and 8 bases for J; bases not matched to a gene: 5. In nucleotides, the CDR3 is TGTGCCAGCACTGGACAGGGGATCGGCTACACCTTC. Its translation is CASTGQGIGYTF. Full variable domain (remainder filled in from reference TRBV2 and TRBJ1-2): EPEVTQTPSHQVTQMGQEVILRCVPISNHLYFYWYRQILGQKVEFLVSFYNNEISEKSEIFDDQFSVERPDGSNFTLKIRSTKLEDSAMYFCASTGQGIGYTFGSGTRLTVV.

The rearrangement joins TRBV4-2 to TRBJ2-1; tentatively, D is TRBD1 or TRBD2 (5 bases each). Germline V gene lookup returns CDR1 LGHNA and CDR2 YNFKEQ. The CDR3 sequence is 14 residues long. V gave up 4 bases and J gave up 4 bases, with 11 bases separating them. CDR3 DNA: TGTGCCAGCAGCCTCAGGGACGGGTACAATGAGCAGTTCTTC. Translating gives CASSLRDGYNEQFF.

The V and J genes are TRBV6-5 and TRBJ2-4; TRBD1 matches at 7 bases. The junction had 3 bases not matched to a gene; V was cut back by 0 bases and J by 1 base. The germline V gene has CDR1 MNHEY and CDR2 SVGAGI. The CDR3 totals 16 residues. In DNA form, the CDR3 reads TGTGCCAGCAGTTACTCGACAGGGTGGGCCAAAAACATTCAGTACTTC. Translating gives CASSYSTGWAKNIQYF.

V is TRBV29-1 and J is TRBJ2-7; D is uncertain. The ends were cut back, 1 base at V and 6 bases at J, with 13 bases in the middle. The CDR3 loop spans 13 amino acids. The germline CDR1 and CDR2 sequences are SQVTM and ANQGSEA. Here the CDR3 reads CSVEGHVGPEQYV. Here the CDR3 DNA reads TGCAGCGTTGAAGGCCACGTTGGGCCCGAGCAGTACGTC.

The V call is TRBV7-3, the J call TRBJ2-1; 11 bases align to TRBD2. CDR1 and CDR2 (germline): SGHTA, FQGTGA. The CDR3 has 14 amino acids. V was clipped by 4 bases and J by 6 bases; unmatched bases: 2. For the CDR3, the DNA is TGTGCCAGCAGCTGGACTAGCGGGCCCAATGAGCAGTTCTTC. This gives the protein CASSWTSGPNEQFF. The full variable domain, completed using reference TRBV7-3 and TRBJ2-1, is GAGVSQTPSNKVTEKGKYVELRCDPISGHTALYWYRQSLGQGPEFLIYFQGTGAADDSGLPNDRFFAVRPEGSVSTLKIQRTERGDSAVYLCASSWTSGPNEQFFGPGTRLTVL.

A word on this clone: This CDR3 is also generated by other DNA sequences in the sample. The genes are TRBV5-1 and TRBJ2-5; unclear D gene. CDR3 length: 11 residues. Germline CDR1 and CDR2: SGHRS and YFSETQ. Between the trimmed V and J ends, which lost 2 bases and 1 base, there was a span of 0 bases. Written as DNA, the CDR3 is TGCGCCAGCAGCTTCCAAGAGACCCAGTACTTC. Translated, it gives CASSFQETQYF.

The CDR3 DNA follows: TGCGCCAGCAGGGGGGTCGGCACAGATACGCAGTATTTT. It encodes CASRGVGTDTQYF. V is TRBV5-1 and J is TRBJ2-3; D is tentatively TRBD1 or TRBD2 (5 bases each). Trimming removed 5 bases at V and 1 base at J, with 8 bases between. The CDR3 loop spans 13 amino acids. CDR1 is SGHRS, CDR2 YFSETQ, per germline.

This clone appeared a few times. The chain recombines TRBV29-1 with TRBJ1-3; TRBD1 might be the D (5 bases). V was clipped by 4 bases and J by 4 bases, with 5 bases between them. The CDR3 covers 11 residues. The germline V gene encodes CDR1 SQVTM and CDR2 ANQGSEA. As DNA, the CDR3 is TGCAGCGTTGGACAGGGAAACACCATATATTTT. Translating it yields CSVGQGNTIYF.

This clone was counted a few times. The CDR3 reads CAWSEDNLNQPQHF. In DNA form, the CDR3 reads TGTGCCTGGAGTGAGGACAATTTAAATCAGCCCCAGCATTTT. This chain joins TRBV30 and TRBJ1-5, with D maybe TRBD1 (5 bases). Germline V CDR1 and CDR2: GTSNPN, SVGIG (reference sequence). The V gene lost 1 base and the J gene lost 4 bases, with 11 bases spanning the gap. The CDR3 has 14 residues. The variable domain in full, completed from reference TRBV30 and TRBJ1-5, reads SQTIHQWPATLVQPVGSPLSLECTVEGTSNPNLYWYRQAAGRGLQLLFYSVGIGQISSEVPQNLSASRPQDRQFILSSKKLLLSDSGFYLCAWSEDNLNQPQHFGDGTRLSIL.

This rearrangement joins TRBV6-1 to TRBJ2-1, with a weak D call TRBD1 (6 bases). From germline, CDR1 is MNHNS and CDR2 SASEGT. CDR3 length: 15 residues. The V gene lost 6 bases and the J gene lost 4 bases, with 16 bases spanning the gap. CDR3 DNA sequence: TGTGCCAGCAGCAGACCCGGGACACAATACAATGAGCAGTTCTTC. This translates into CASSRPGTQYNEQFF.

The chain recombines TRBV2 with TRBJ2-3; 12 nucleotides match TRBD2. The CDR3 contains 19 residues. Germline-derived CDR1 and CDR2 are SNHLY and FYNNEI. The V gene end was trimmed by 6 bases and the J gene end by 1 base; junction bases not matched to a gene: 14. The DNA for the CDR3 is TGTGCCAGCAGAGCCTCCGGACTAGCGGGACCGGGTGGCACAGATACGCAGTATTTT. Translated: CASRASGLAGPGGTDTQYF.

The rearrangement joins TRBV25-1 to TRBJ2-5, with no clear D. V lost 2 bases to trimming and J lost 0 bases, with 4 bases between them. The CDR3 is made up of 13 amino acids. Germline CDR1 and CDR2: MGHDK and SYGVNS. This CDR3 is CASSELDQETQYF. The DNA of the CDR3 is TGTGCCAGCAGTGAACTAGACCAAGAGACCCAGTACTTC.

This chain connects TRBV4-1 to TRBJ2-1; D is possibly TRBD2 (5 bases). In germline, CDR1 is MGHRA, CDR2 YSYEKL. This CDR3 comprises 13 residues. V was cut by 1 base and J by 13 bases, with 14 bases left in between. The CDR3 sequence: CASSQVHASSQFF. Here the CDR3 DNA reads TGCGCCAGCAGCCAAGTCCATGCTAGCTCACAGTTCTTC.

The chain joins TRBV11-2 to TRBJ2-5, with 7 bases fitting TRBD2. V dropped 9 bases and J dropped 2; count of bases not matched to a gene: 6. Germline V gene sequence: CDR1 SGHAT, CDR2 FQNNGV. The CDR3 is made up of 13 amino acids. The CDR3 DNA reads as TGTGCCAGTGCACGGGGGGATCAAGAGACCCAGTACTTC. Translated: CASARGDQETQYF.

This clone has more than one count but fewer than ten. This chain joins TRBV7-2 and TRBJ2-3; no clear D gene. CDR3 size: 12 residues. The germline V gene encodes CDR1 SGHTA and CDR2 FQGNSA. The V end was cut by 6 bases, the J end by 6 bases, with 10 bases between. CDR3: CASSLNRDTQYF. The DNA of the CDR3 is TGTGCCAGCAGTCTCAATCGGGATACGCAGTATTTT.

The chain is built from TRBV18 and TRBJ1-6; D is unresolved. The CDR3 covers 13 residues. CDR1 and CDR2 (germline): KGHSH, LQKENI. The ends were cut back, 6 bases at V and 10 bases at J, with 13 bases in the middle. CDR3 sequence: CASSAQEESPLHF. CDR3 DNA sequence: TGTGCCAGCTCCGCCCAAGAGGAATCACCCCTCCACTTT.

This clone was recorded a few times. The gene calls are TRBV7-9 and TRBJ2-5; D may be TRBD2 (6 bases). The V and J ends lost 1 base and 7 bases respectively, with 13 bases between them. The CDR3 runs 14 residues. In germline, CDR1 is SEHNR, CDR2 FQNEAQ (reference sequence). DNA of the CDR3: TGTGCCAGCAGCTTAGGACTGGGAGGTGGGACCCAGTACTTC. Translated, it gives CASSLGLGGGTQYF.

This clone was seen a few times. V usage is TRBV5-1 and J usage is TRBJ2-3; D is possibly TRBD1 (5 bases). Trimming stripped 5 bases from V and 6 bases from J, with 16 bases between. Per the germline V gene, CDR1 is SGHRS and CDR2 is YFSETQ. The length of the CDR3 is 14 residues. CDR3 in amino acids: CASSQDNQGDTQYF. DNA for the CDR3: TGCGCCAGCAGTCAGGACAACCAAGGGGATACGCAGTATTTT.

V usage is TRBV4-3 and J usage is TRBJ2-1; 9 bases match TRBD2. Unmatched junction bases numbered 4, after V lost 0 bases and J lost 4 bases. CDR1 LGHNA and CDR2 YSLEER come from the germline V gene. The CDR3 length is 16 residues. This CDR3 reads CASSQEASGVYNEQFF. The CDR3 bases are TGCGCCAGCAGCCAAGAGGCTAGCGGGGTGTACAATGAGCAGTTCTTC.

This clone came up once. This chain uses TRBV4-1 with TRBJ2-4; 11 nucleotides line up with TRBD1. The CDR3 spans 15 residues. Germline CDR1 MGHRA, CDR2 YSYEKL. J gave up 0 bases and V 6 bases, and 1 base lay outside the gene matches. DNA for the CDR3: TGCGCCAGCAGGGACAGGGGGCTAGCCAAAAACATTCAGTACTTC. This translates into CASRDRGLAKNIQYF.

This clone showed up just a few times. The chain has TRBV19 and TRBJ2-7; TRBD1 matches at 9 bases. The CDR3 spans 14 residues. Trimming at V came to 8 bases and at J to 4 bases, leaving 9 bases not matched to a gene. Looked up from germline, CDR1 is LNHDA and CDR2 is SQIVND (reference sequence). Here the CDR3 reads CASSLQGARYEQYF. DNA of the CDR3: TGTGCCAGTTCCTTACAGGGGGCGCGGTACGAGCAGTACTTC.

This chain connects TRBV14 to TRBJ1-1; TRBD1 is a possible D gene (5 bases). V lost 3 bases and J 4 bases, leaving 21 bases between the germline ends. This CDR3 is 17 amino acids long. Germline lookup yields CDR1 SGHDN and CDR2 FVKESK. The CDR3 reads CASSHPSAPGIGTEAFF. The CDR3 DNA sequence: TGTGCCAGCAGCCACCCCAGCGCGCCAGGGATCGGCACTGAAGCTTTCTTT.

The gene calls are TRBV2 and TRBJ2-5; 9 bases agree with TRBD1. The J segment lost 6 bases and the V segment lost 4 bases, leaving 9 bases of the junction unmatched. The CDR3 runs to 15 residues. Germline V gene data show CDR1 as SNHLY and CDR2 as FYNNEI. The chain's CDR3 is CASSAETGGAQTQYF. The CDR3 coding sequence is TGTGCCAGCAGTGCCGAAACAGGGGGCGCCCAGACCCAGTACTTC. The full variable domain, completed using reference TRBV2 and TRBJ2-5, is EPEVTQTPSHQVTQMGQEVILRCVPISNHLYFYWYRQILGQKVEFLVSFYNNEISEKSEIFDDQFSVERPDGSNFTLKIRSTKLEDSAMYFCASSAETGGAQTQYFGPGTRLLVL.